The text below deals with one T cell receptor (beta chain). Its antigen is not known. The V end was cut by 5 bases, the J end by 4 bases, with 18 bases between. Germline V gene lookup returns CDR1 SNHLY and CDR2 FYNNEI. The CDR3 is 16 amino acids. The data were obtained in a study of T cell repertoires in cytomegalovirus infection. Study-level background: Indications of both CMV infection and matching HLA type were provided by public TCR beta signatures. General study findings and limits: In two of eight donors, the top clonotype was HLA-C-restricted CMV-specific. CMV carriers having the relevant HLA were flagged by cumulative public TCR beta family frequency.

Using its own MiXCR run on the reads, TCRdb lists one record per CDR3 protein. This sample yields about 130,000 distinct CDR3 sequences, of which approximately 9.2% are seen a single time; around 9.1% belongs to the top ten. The sample comprised PBMCs. This chain connects TRBV2 to TRBJ2-1; TRBD1 or TRBD2 may be the D gene (5 bases each). The clonotype comes from a human donor in good health (CMV status not recorded). Some clones in this sample may be carry-over from other donors' samples. CDR3 nucleotides: TGTGCCAGCAGTCCACCGGGACGCGCAGCTTACAATGAGCAGTTCTTC. Translated, it gives CASSPPGRAAYNEQFF.